This T cell receptor (beta chain) was captured by sequencing in a study of cytomegalovirus exposure and HLA in healthy donors (dated by TCRdb to about 2017). Study-level background: An earlier analysis of 587 of the donors reported approximately 280 Gb of sequence data and roughly 120 million unique TCR beta sequences obtained from about 180 million T cells. An early release that covered about 640 HLA-typed donors contained approximately 300 gigabases of sequencing data and around 85 million unique TCR sequences. The genetic ancestry cluster associated with self-reported Caucasian donors included about 81% of the approximately 410 genotyped donors. The aim of the study was to test whether cataloging public T cell receptors could identify signatures of past pathogen exposure. The study used immunosequencing to profile the T cell repertoires of about 670 subjects and linked those repertoires to cytomegalovirus serostatus. A separate validation cohort of 90 to 150 different subjects was used in addition to the 666-subject first cohort. High-throughput TCR immunosequencing, statistical association of individual TCRs with disease status, and machine learning were combined to predict cytomegalovirus infection status. A later analysis re-analyzed previously published TCR beta repertoires from roughly 630 donors and added high-resolution HLA genotyping to study TCR occurrence patterns. Rather than drawing on any new phenotypic data, the later analysis identified candidate immune exposures from TCR beta sequences and the way those sequences occurred across donors. To decide whether each TCR beta V gene segment behaved as functional or pseudogenic, an earlier analysis of approximately 600 of the donors relied on high-throughput TCR beta sequencing. Donor age, sex, ethnicity and CMV serostatus were compiled together with the repertoire data. In a later genetic analysis, genome-wide SNP genotypes for about 65% of the roughly 670 donors were used, and that subset was treated as a discovery cohort. All discovery cohort repertoires had been generated on a single sequencing platform. Class I and class II HLA loci were covered by the typing at four-digit resolution. The number of donors typed differed by locus, with about 629-630 for A, B, C, DRB1 and DQB1, 522 for DQA1, under 610 for DPA1, and some 450 for DPB1. Four to six DR-DQ haplotypes were handled as single units for association and clustering, since linkage in the cohort was strong. Among 350 to 400 genotyped donors of the cohort, an average of around 240,000 unique TCR beta nucleotide sequences were sequenced per donor, 15% to 20% of them non-productive. What the work shows at the level of the full study, not this receptor alone: A further reported finding was that TCR beta sequences accurately predicted the HLA-A and HLA-B alleles for most subjects in the first cohort. At a false discovery rate of 0.05, a later analysis linked 16,951 TCR beta sequences to specific HLA alleles. The sequencing pipeline was judged likely to have produced a cluster of highly shared sequence variants as a technical artifact. Three of the identified cytomegalovirus-associated TCR beta chains were confirmed in vitro to be specific for cytomegalovirus antigens. Several of the top co-occurrence clusters appeared to be linked to parvovirus B19, influenza, CMV and Epstein-Barr virus, according to a later analysis. A later genetic analysis associated a missense DCLRE1C variant with V-gene and J-gene trimming of TCR beta chains, and an independent cohort replicated the association. In an earlier analysis of 587 of the donors, most TCR beta V segments appeared in productive rearrangements about 87% or about 30% of the time, broadly matching IMGT annotations. The presence/absence analyses assumed that sequencing depth was roughly uniform across donors, and that assumption may not be true. Some IMGT-functional V segments, including TRBV6-2 and TRBV6-3, could not be distinguished by the 87-base-pair reads and were therefore excluded. Most TCR sequences were seen in very few donors, while some public TCRs were found in many individuals. This cohort had only TCR beta chains sequenced, and the lack of alpha or paired-chain data limited which features could be detected. Because HLA typing was unavailable for some donors at each locus, only the typed subset was used in association tests. In the study, about 150 TCR beta chains were listed as associated with cytomegalovirus. Compared with equally common non-associated chains, HLA-associated TCR beta chains in a later analysis were more clonally expanded and had lower generation probabilities. Cytomegalovirus status was reported to be diagnosed by the classifier with high specificity and sensitivity in both the original and validation cohorts. The only immune exposure information available for the cohort was CMV serostatus. According to the authors, the approach could potentially be generalized to other disease states and immunological phenotypes. According to a later analysis, TCR association rates differed among HLA loci, with DRB1 alleles showing the most associated TCRs and HLA-C alleles showing the fewest. Because counts were too low, seventeen rarely observed V segments, including chromosome 9 orphons, were left out of the earlier analysis of about 500 of the donors. Assigning TCR associations to individual alleles was difficult when HLA alleles, especially DR and DQ, strongly co-occurred. In a later analysis, most CMV-associated TCR beta chains were found to appear HLA-restricted, with HLA associations seemingly driven largely by CMV exposure. Correlated functional status among segregating V segments might be attributable to linkage disequilibrium, but an unknown experimental factor could not be ruled out. A later genetic analysis reported fewer N-insertions in productive TCRs among donors in an Asian-associated ancestry cluster than the 666-donor mean.

About this clone itself: Its antigen has not been determined. The input lacks base qualities; no much larger clone sits a single base away.

Receptor libraries were prepared by the immunoSEQ multiplex PCR assay. For the multiplex PCR, a mixture combining 60 forward primers for TCR Vbeta segments and 13 reverse primers for TCR Jbeta segments was used. The CDR3 region of rearranged TCR beta genes was amplified from genomic DNA with a multiplex PCR assay. Amplified TCR beta libraries were sequenced as 87-base-pair reads on the Illumina HiSeq System. In the authors' own workflow: Across the 500 to 850 repertoires, a later analysis counted 75 million to 90 million unique TCR beta chains, 9 million to 14 million of which were shared by at least two donors. Raw reads were error-corrected and collapsed into unique sequences by a nearest-neighbor algorithm in which closely related sequences were merged to remove PCR and sequencing errors. V, D and J gene segments were assigned by aligning CDR3 sequences to IMGT reference sequences. For a sequence to be retained, a match of at least six nucleotides was required to both a V gene segment and a J gene segment. A rearrangement was called productive if the CDR3 had no stop codons and remained in frame with V and J, and every other rearrangement was called non-productive. CDR3 was defined according to IMGT convention as the region running from the second conserved V-encoded cysteine to the conserved J-encoded phenylalanine. In an earlier analysis of roughly 580 of the donors, sequences lacking an unambiguous match to a single V gene segment were excluded. An earlier analysis of 587 of the donors classified V segments as functional when productive rearrangements were above 56.7% and as segregating when the standard deviation between donors was above 5%. A statistical classification framework was built to diagnose cytomegalovirus status from the catalog of TCR beta chain sequences. In a later analysis, V and J genes were assigned by comparing TCR nucleotide sequences against IMGT/GENE-DB human TR gene sequences. A later analysis assigned CDR3 sequences and most-parsimonious VDJ recombination scenarios with the TCRdist pipeline. In a later analysis, each TCR beta chain was defined by its CDR3 amino acid sequence together with its V-gene family, and reads lacking a unique V-gene family were excluded. To address suspected cross-contamination and a sequencing artifact, a later analysis removed 550 to 750 highly shared, low-generation-probability nucleotide sequences. A later analysis calculated a clonal expansion index for each public chain from normalized within-repertoire ranks of inferred template counts. Generation probabilities in a later analysis came from a VDJ recombination model fitted to out-of-frame rearrangements, and those results were checked against IGoR. A later analysis scored TCR-TCR, TCR-HLA and TCR-CMV co-occurrence with hypergeometric tests, applying a repertoire-size bias correction to TCR pairs. False discovery rates were estimated in a later analysis by permuting HLA or CMV assignments 20 times. In a later analysis, co-occurring TCRs were grouped with DBSCAN, and TCRdist sequence similarity was added when clustering was performed within HLA-allele-positive subsets. Co-occurrence clustering excluded repertoires with fewer than 30,000 or more than 120,000 public chains, plus five with anomalous nucleotide sharing. TCRdb limited this immuneACCESS table to in-frame rearrangements with V and J called. A share of clones is missing; checked studies link under half to unresolved V genes, and the rest is unexplained. V and J calls and clone size are given by that table; D and trimming were obtained from the DNA. This sample comprises about 120,000 clones, 75% to 90% of them detected only once. The leading ten clones occupy around 2.2% of the sample.

From the germline V gene, CDR1 is MNHEY and CDR2 is SVGAGI. From its cysteine to its phenylalanine, the CDR3 spans 16 amino acids. The DNA shown is the 48-base CDR3, in frame from base 1. The junction shows trimming of 4 bases on V and 8 bases on J, and the gene matches do not reach 11 bases of it. The cohort comprised fewer than 750 healthy bone marrow donors. All cohort members were sampled while nominally healthy, although unrecorded immune exposures were likely present. The donor tested CMV seronegative, placing the donor among the 300 to 400 seronegative members of the cohort. Every donor gave a peripheral blood sample, and the peripheral blood mononuclear cells from that sample were used for TCR beta sequencing. The Qiagen DNeasy Blood Extraction Kit was used to extract genomic DNA from the blood cell samples.

The sample was PBMCs. The clonotype comes from a man under 40 in good health and CMV-seronegative. The chain couples TRBV6-5 to TRBJ1-4, and 9 junctional nucleotides match TRBD1. For the CDR3, the sequence is CASSSVGTGSREKLFF. The DNA sequence is as follows: TGTGCCAGCAGTTCGGTCGGGACAGGGAGTCGGGAAAAACTGTTTTTT.